This passage covers 8 T cell receptor beta chains from one sample sequenced in a study of blood T cell repertoires in COVID-19. Profiling relied on immunoSEQ multiplex PCR, and the TCRdb table lists in-frame clones only, not all of them. This sample has over 50,000 clones, with 84% found just once. Input material: peripheral blood. These receptor sequences come from a man in his fifties or sixties with acute or convalescent COVID-19.

V gene TRBV5-4 combines with J gene TRBJ2-5; TRBD1 is a possible D gene (7 bases). The germline CDR1 and CDR2 sequences are SGHNT and YYREEE (reference sequence). Trimming stripped 4 bases from V and 5 bases from J, with 12 bases between. This CDR3 is 13 amino acids long. CDR3 DNA sequence: TGTGCCAGCAGCCTCAGGGGGAGGGAGACCCAGTACTTC. Its protein product is CASSLRGRETQYF.

The chain uses TRBV10-3 and TRBJ1-1; D is unclear. Trimming took off 4 bases at V and 5 bases at J, with 8 bases between the two ends. This CDR3 contains 12 residues. Germline V gene lookup returns CDR1 ENHRY and CDR2 SYGVKD. The CDR3 region is CAISASATEAFF. CDR3 nucleotide sequence: TGTGCCATCAGTGCGTCGGCTACTGAAGCTTTCTTT.

This clone appeared a few times. The chain couples TRBV7-9 to TRBJ1-4; 7 bases fit TRBD1. This CDR3 contains 16 residues. Germline V gene lookup returns CDR1 SEHNR and CDR2 FQNEAQ (reference sequence). With 5 bases clipped from V and 0 bases from J, the junction kept 6 bases outside the gene matches. CDR3 sequence reads: CASSLGTAATNEKLFF. The DNA of the CDR3 is TGTGCCAGCAGCCTAGGGACAGCAGCAACTAATGAAAAACTGTTTTTT.

The chain carries TRBV10-1 and TRBJ2-7, with D tentatively TRBD2 (5 bases). Trimming removed 4 bases at V and 7 bases at J, with 17 bases between. This CDR3 region has 14 residues. Looked up from germline, CDR1 is WNHNN and CDR2 is SYGVQD (reference sequence). The CDR3 region has the DNA TGCGCCAGCAGTGCGGGGTCTCCTTCGGGGGAGCAGTACTTC. This codes for CASSAGSPSGEQYF.

The V and J genes are TRBV19 and TRBJ2-2; D gene ambiguous. This CDR3 spans 13 amino acids. Trimming removed 6 bases at V and 2 bases at J, with 7 bases between. The V gene's germline CDR1 is LNHDA and CDR2 SQIVND (reference sequence). CDR3 protein: CASRPHNTGELFF. For the CDR3, the DNA is TGTGCCAGTAGACCACATAACACCGGGGAGCTGTTTTTT.

This rearrangement joins TRBV12-5 to TRBJ2-5; no clear D. CDR1 and CDR2 (germline): LGHNT, FRNRAP. This CDR3 region has 13 residues. V gave up 3 bases and J gave up 4 bases, with 9 bases separating them. The CDR3 spells CASGFLSGETQYF. The CDR3 DNA sequence: TGTGCTAGTGGTTTCCTTTCGGGAGAGACCCAGTACTTC.

V usage is TRBV4-1 and J usage is TRBJ2-1, with D perhaps matching TRBD1 (5 bases). CDR1 and CDR2 from the germline V gene are MGHRA and YSYEKL. This CDR3 contains 15 residues. V was trimmed by 3 bases and J by 1 base, leaving 10 bases between them. The CDR3 bases are TGCGCCAGCAGCCAGGCTCAGGGATCCTACAATGAGCAGTTCTTC. Protein product: CASSQAQGSYNEQFF.

CDR3 protein: CASSFLGTSGTGELFF. DNA of the CDR3: TGTGCCAGCAGTTTTCTCGGGACTAGCGGGACCGGGGAGCTGTTTTTT. The chain has TRBV27 and TRBJ2-2; 12 bases match TRBD2. Germline V gene lookup returns CDR1 MNHEY and CDR2 SMNVEV (reference sequence). J gave up 5 bases and V 3 bases, and 4 bases lay outside the gene matches. The length of the CDR3 is 16 residues.